This TCR beta chain was documented in a study of post-analysis software for immune sequencing data. Study-wide background: In terms of disease course, relapsing-remitting, secondary progressive and progressive-relapsing multiple sclerosis were included. Notes on the study in general: By F measure, samples from a shared preparation batch strongly co-clustered. When compared against controls, multiple sclerosis patients showed significantly lower normalized Chao1 diversity. Roughly five TRBV segments were more frequent in patients than controls; TRBV5-6, TRBV5-1 and TRBV20-1 belonged to this group.

About this clonotype itself: Antigen: not known.

Germline assignment: CDR1 SGHRS and CDR2 YFSETQ. The CDR3 loop spans 15 amino acids. V gave up 5 bases and J gave up 6 bases; unmatched junction bases: 12. Built from TCR beta cDNA, the libraries had unique molecular identifiers in them. Input populations of about 0.9 to 10 million T cells gave rise to hundreds of thousands of cDNA molecules. TCRdb reprocessed the PCR reads via MiXCR and lists one record per CDR3 protein. The table shows 700,000 to 800,000 distinct CDR3 sequences, with roughly 30% occurring only once. The specimen sequenced was blood. The chain uses TRBV5-1 and TRBJ2-7, with 9 bases fitting TRBD2. The sequence came from a girl between 10 and 17 years old with multiple sclerosis. DNA of the CDR3: TGCGCCAGCAGTGGAGGGACTAGCAGTTTCGGCGAGCAGTACTTC. It yields the protein CASSGGTSSFGEQYF.